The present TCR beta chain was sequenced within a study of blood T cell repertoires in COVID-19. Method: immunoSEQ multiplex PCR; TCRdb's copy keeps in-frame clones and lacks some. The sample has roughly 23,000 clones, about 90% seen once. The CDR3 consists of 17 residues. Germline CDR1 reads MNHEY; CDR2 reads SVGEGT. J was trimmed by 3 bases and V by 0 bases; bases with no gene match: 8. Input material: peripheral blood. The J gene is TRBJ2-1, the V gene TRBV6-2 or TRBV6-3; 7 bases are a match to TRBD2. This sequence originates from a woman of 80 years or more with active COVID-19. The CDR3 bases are TGTGCCAGCAGTTACTCCCCACCAGCGGGGATCTACAATGAGCAGTTCTTC. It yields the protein CASSYSPPAGIYNEQFF.